This T cell receptor (beta chain) came from a study of blood T cell repertoires in COVID-19. As for the study in general: The study drew acute and convalescent COVID-19 samples from the United States, Italy and Spain. Sample material is recorded as cDNA or gDNA derived from T cells, B-cell-depleted T cells, or PBMCs.

In the original workflow: Amplification from reference gene primers served as the basis for estimated nucleated cell counts. Produced via immunoSEQ multiplex PCR; TCRdb's table is partial and in-frame only. That table furnishes V, J and clone size, whereas the DNA furnished D and trimming. The table records about 100,000 clones, more than 65% of them present only once. Trimming shortened V by 4 bases and J by 8 bases, and 21 bases separated the two germline ends. CDR1 SGHNT and CDR2 YYREEE come from the germline V gene (reference sequence). This CDR3 spans 15 amino acids. Sequencing was carried out using peripheral blood. V usage is TRBV5-4 and J usage is TRBJ1-2; D may be TRBD1 (6 bases). This sequence originates from a woman older than 75 with active or convalescent COVID-19. The CDR3 bases are TGTGCCAGCAGCAGGGACCGGAGCGGTGGGGGCGGCTACACCTTC. As protein: CASSRDRSGGGGYTF.